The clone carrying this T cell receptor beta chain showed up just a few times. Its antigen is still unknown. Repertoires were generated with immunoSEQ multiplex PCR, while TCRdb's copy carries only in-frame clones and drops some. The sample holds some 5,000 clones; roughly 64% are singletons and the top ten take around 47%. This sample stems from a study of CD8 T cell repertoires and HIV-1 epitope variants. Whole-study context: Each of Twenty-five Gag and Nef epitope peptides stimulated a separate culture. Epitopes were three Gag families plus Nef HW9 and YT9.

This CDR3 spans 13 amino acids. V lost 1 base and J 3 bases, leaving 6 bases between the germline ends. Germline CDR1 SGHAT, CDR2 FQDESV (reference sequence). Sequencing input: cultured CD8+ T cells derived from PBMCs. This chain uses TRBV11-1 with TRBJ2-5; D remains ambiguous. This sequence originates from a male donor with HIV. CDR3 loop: CASSLEDEETQYF. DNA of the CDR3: TGTGCCAGCAGCTTAGAAGATGAAGAGACCCAGTACTTC.